This T cell receptor (beta chain) stems from a study of technical replicates of blood from a handful of donors. This clone was seen just once. Sequencing used immunoSEQ multiplex PCR; TCRdb keeps in-frame clones, though not all of them. The sample includes tens of thousands of clones, around 94% of them seen just once. CDR1 and CDR2 from the germline V gene are MNHEY and SVGAGI. V lost 2 bases and J lost 6; bases outside the gene matches: 7. The CDR3 loop spans 15 amino acids. Sequenced: PBMCs. The chain recombines TRBV6-5 with TRBJ2-7; TRBD2 agrees at 10 bases. The clonotype originates from a human donor in good health. Some clones in this sample may be carry-over from other donors' samples. The CDR3 coding sequence is TGTGCCAGCAGTTACCTAGCGGGAGCGCGAGGCGAGCAGTACTTC. Encoded protein: CASSYLAGARGEQYF.